The 18 T cell receptor beta chains in this list originate from one sample, sequenced in a study of cytomegalovirus exposure and HLA in healthy donors. The PCR ran on 60 Vbeta and 13 Jbeta primers. TCRdb's copy holds only in-frame clones and misses some; the assay was immunoSEQ multiplex PCR. Of over 85,000 clones listed, 79% are singletons. Sequenced: PBMCs. The source of these receptors is a woman aged 40 to 49 in good health and CMV-seronegative.

The chain has TRBV5-1 and TRBJ2-7; 9 nucleotides align to TRBD1. The V gene's germline CDR1 is SGHRS and CDR2 YFSETQ. The CDR3 is made up of 15 amino acids. The V gene end was trimmed by 0 bases and the J gene end by 2 bases; junction bases not matched to a gene: 3. CDR3 nucleotides: TGCGCCAGCAGCTTGGAGGGACAGGGCCCCTACGAGCAGTACTTC. Translating it yields CASSLEGQGPYEQYF.

The J gene is TRBJ2-1, the V gene TRBV28, with 13 bases fitting TRBD2. CDR1 is MDHEN, CDR2 SYDVKM, per germline. Trimming cost V 6 bases and J 1 base; bases outside gene matches: 6. This CDR3 is 17 amino acids long. The CDR3 sequence: CASRTSGGKPSYNEQFF. The CDR3 DNA is TGTGCCAGCAGGACTAGCGGGGGGAAACCTTCCTACAATGAGCAGTTCTTC.

The J gene is TRBJ2-3, the V gene TRBV5-1; 8 bases fit TRBD2. V shed 0 bases and J 2 bases; nucleotides not matched to a gene: 2. Germline CDR1 reads SGHRS; CDR2 reads YFSETQ. The CDR3 length is 15 residues. The CDR3 DNA reads TGCGCCAGCAGCTTGGCGGGGGGGTTCACAGATACGCAGTATTTT. Amino acid sequence: CASSLAGGFTDTQYF.

The rearrangement uses TRBV7-9 and TRBJ2-1; 9 bases map to TRBD1. The length of the CDR3 is 15 residues. Germline CDR1 reads SEHNR; CDR2 reads FQNEAQ (reference sequence). V lost 4 bases and J lost 6; bases outside the gene matches: 7. The CDR3 region has the DNA TGTGCCAGCAGCTCTCCCGGGACAGGGTTCAATGAGCAGTTCTTC. Translation gives CASSSPGTGFNEQFF.

This sequence joins TRBV4-1 and TRBJ2-3; 7 bases fit TRBD2. The CDR3 has 12 amino acids. With 10 bases clipped from V and 4 bases from J, the junction kept 5 bases outside the gene matches. Germline V CDR1 and CDR2: MGHRA, YSYEKL. In DNA form, the CDR3 reads TGCGCCACCCAGGGAGGGTCAGATACGCAGTATTTT. This gives the protein CATQGGSDTQYF.

This clone was observed a handful of times. This sequence joins TRBV5-5 and TRBJ2-7; the D gene is possibly TRBD2 (6 bases). Trimming pared 4 bases from V and 3 bases from J, leaving 11 bases between. Germline CDR1 reads SGHKS; CDR2 reads YYEKEE (reference sequence). This CDR3 comprises 13 residues. The CDR3 spells CASSPAGSYEQYF. The DNA of the CDR3 is TGTGCCAGCAGCCCCGCCGGGAGCTACGAGCAGTACTTC.

This clone was recorded many times. The same CDR3 is also encoded by other DNA sequences in this sample. The V and J genes are TRBV6-5 and TRBJ1-4; a possible D gene is TRBD1 (6 bases). CDR1 and CDR2 (germline): MNHEY, SVGAGI. The CDR3 is 14 residues long. With 3 bases removed from V and 5 bases from J, the gap between germline ends came to 10 bases. The CDR3 sequence: CASSYDRKNEKLFF. DNA of the CDR3: TGTGCCAGCAGTTATGACAGGAAAAATGAAAAACTGTTTTTT.

The chain is built from TRBV30 and TRBJ2-7, with TRBD1 as a possible D gene (6 bases). CDR1 GTSNPN and CDR2 SVGIG come from the germline V gene (reference sequence). Trimming took off 2 bases at V and 0 bases at J, with 20 bases between the two ends. The CDR3 contains 17 residues. In DNA, the CDR3 is TGTGCCTGGAGTACGATATTCCGGGACACTCTCTCCTACGAGCAGTACTTC. The encoded protein is CAWSTIFRDTLSYEQYF.

This clone was observed a handful of times. CDR3 in amino acids: CASSRTPGGEQYF. CDR3 in DNA: TGTGCCAGCAGCAGGACGCCCGGAGGTGAGCAGTATTTT. The chain combines TRBV14 with TRBJ2-3, with a tentative D call TRBD2 (5 bases). There are 13 residues in the CDR3. CDR1 and CDR2 from the germline V gene are SGHDN and FVKESK. The germline V and J ends were trimmed by 5 bases and 11 bases, with 17 bases remaining between them.

The V gene is TRBV18, the J gene TRBJ1-4; 7 bases match TRBD1. This CDR3 has 18 residues. CDR1 is KGHSH and CDR2 is LQKENI in the germline V gene. V shed 1 base, J shed 0 bases, and the junction held 8 bases outside the gene matches. The CDR3 region has the DNA TGTGCCAGCTCACCACGAGGGGGCACGGTCGCAACTAATGAAAAACTGTTTTTT. Its translation: CASSPRGGTVATNEKLFF. Filled out from reference TRBV18 and TRBJ1-4, the complete variable domain reads NAGVMQNPRHLVRRRGQEARLRCSPMKGHSHVYWYRQLPEEGLKFMVYLQKENIIDESGMPKERFSAEFPKEGPSILRIQQVVRGDSAAYFCASSPRGGTVATNEKLFFGSGTQLSVL.

Written as DNA, the CDR3 is TGTGCCAGCACGGGAGGGGGTGGGTATGGGACTAGCGTGGAGACCCAGTACTTC. Translating gives CASTGGGGYGTSVETQYF. The rearrangement uses TRBV25-1 and TRBJ2-5; 10 bases fit TRBD2. With V trimmed by 7 bases and J by 5 bases, 19 bases remained unmatched. Looked up from germline, CDR1 is MGHDK and CDR2 is SYGVNS. CDR3 length: 18 residues.

J is TRBJ1-6 and V is TRBV7-9; D might be TRBD1 (6 bases). The CDR3 is 13 amino acids. Germline assignment: CDR1 SEHNR and CDR2 FQNEAQ (reference sequence). Deletions cut 5 bases from V and 7 bases from J, with 9 bases between. As DNA, the CDR3 is TGTGCCAGCAGCCCCGGGACAAATTCACCCCTCCACTTT. The encoded protein is CASSPGTNSPLHF.

The chain employs TRBV18 and TRBJ2-7, with a tentative D call TRBD1 (7 bases). The ends were cut back, 2 bases at V and 6 bases at J, with 14 bases in the middle. There are 14 residues in the CDR3. Germline lookup yields CDR1 KGHSH and CDR2 LQKENI. The CDR3 is CASSPSGGFGEQYF. CDR3 DNA sequence: TGTGCCAGCTCACCATCAGGGGGGTTTGGCGAGCAGTACTTC.

The V gene is TRBV2, the J gene TRBJ1-3; D might be TRBD1 (5 bases). The V and J ends lost 10 bases and 1 base respectively, with 14 bases between them. CDR3 length: 14 residues. From germline, CDR1 is SNHLY and CDR2 FYNNEI. The CDR3 coding sequence is TGTGCCAAGGCCCAGGGCTTGTCTGGAAACACCATATATTTT. Translated, it gives CAKAQGLSGNTIYF.

CDR3 nucleotides: TGTGCCTGCTCCGGGGGGGCCTCCTATAATTCACCCCTCCACTTT. Protein: CACSGGASYNSPLHF. The chain links TRBV30 to TRBJ1-6, with D tentatively TRBD1 (6 bases). Germline V gives CDR1 GTSNPN, CDR2 SVGIG (reference sequence). The CDR3 has 15 residues. V lost 6 bases and J lost 0, with 12 bases in between. Together with reference TRBV30 and TRBJ1-6, the CDR3 gives the full variable domain: SQTIHQWPATLVQPVGSPLSLECTVEGTSNPNLYWYRQAAGRGLQLLFYSVGIGQISSEVPQNLSASRPQDRQFILSSKKLLLSDSGFYLCACSGGASYNSPLHFGNGTRLTVT.

In DNA, the CDR3 is TGTGCCAGCAGCTTAGGTGCCCCCCCCTGGAGCAATGAGCAGTTCTTC. This encodes CASSLGAPPWSNEQFF. V is TRBV7-6 and J is TRBJ2-1; D is uncertain. Between the trimmed V and J ends, which lost 1 base and 6 bases, there was a span of 16 bases. The germline CDR1 and CDR2 sequences are SGHVS and FNYEAQ. CDR3 length: 16 residues.

The rearrangement links TRBV4-1 to TRBJ1-1; 7 bases line up with TRBD1. V shed 8 bases, J shed 5 bases, and the junction held 11 bases outside the gene matches. The CDR3 has 14 amino acids. Germline CDR1 MGHRA, CDR2 YSYEKL. In nucleotides, the CDR3 is TGCGCCAGCCGTTGGACAGGTCCGAGTACTGAAGCTTTCTTT. This gives the protein CASRWTGPSTEAFF.

The V and J genes are TRBV6-5 and TRBJ1-2, with a possible D match to TRBD1 (5 bases). V was pared by 0 bases and J by 1 base, with 6 bases between. Germline V gives CDR1 MNHEY, CDR2 SVGAGI. The CDR3 is made up of 14 amino acids. The CDR3: CASSYSGGNYGYTF. The CDR3 DNA follows: TGTGCCAGCAGTTACTCGGGGGGTAACTATGGCTACACCTTC.